This TCR beta chain was found in a study of response to subunit inactivated influenza vaccine. Study outcomes and limitations: Authors suggested each seasonal influenza vaccination recruits few new T cells.

The sample holds many counts of this clonotype. As yet, its antigen is unknown. TCRdb redid the calling of the RT-PCR reads with MiXCR, one entry per CDR3 protein. The sample records a few hundred thousand distinct CDR3 sequences, roughly a fifth being singletons. Germline CDR1 KGHSH, CDR2 LQKENI. The CDR3 spans 14 residues. Trimming removed 3 bases at V and 2 bases at J, with 10 bases between. This receptor was obtained from a man between 50 and 70 years old who received an inactivated influenza vaccine. V gene TRBV18 combines with J gene TRBJ1-1; tentatively, D is TRBD1 (5 bases). Sequences were derived from PBMCs from blood, sampled about 19 months after vaccination. CDR3 protein: CASSPGQENTEAFF. CDR3 bases: TGTGCCAGCTCACCGGGGCAGGAAAACACTGAAGCTTTCTTT.